This record concerns one TCR beta chain sequence. Its antigen is unknown. In the authors' methods: Filtering differed, since immunoSEQ gave only junction sequences and no quality scores. Repertoires were generated with immunoSEQ multiplex PCR, while TCRdb's copy carries only in-frame clones and drops some. Clone size and V and J calls were adopted from that table, with D and trimming inferred from the DNA. This table holds roughly 2.6 million clones, 85% to 95% found once. The sample comes from a study of shared clonotypes between healthy human individuals. Study-level information: For every donor, three CD4 naive, three CD4 memory, two CD8 naive and one CD8 memory plates were used.

CDR3 length: 14 residues. Between the trimmed V and J ends, which lost 5 bases and 2 bases, there was a span of 13 bases. Germline V lookup: CDR1 SGHRS, CDR2 YFSETQ. Study findings and constraints: Since donors were few, the genetic and exposure-history diversity represented was limited.

This chain links TRBV5-1 with TRBJ1-2; D call uncertain. The sample taken for sequencing was naive CD4+ T cells sorted from blood. Subset given: CD45RA+ positively selected. This sequence was found in a man between 18 and 35 years old in good health. The CDR3 here is CASRHQTTNYGYTF. In nucleotides, the CDR3 is TGCGCCAGCAGACACCAGACGACAAACTATGGCTACACCTTC.